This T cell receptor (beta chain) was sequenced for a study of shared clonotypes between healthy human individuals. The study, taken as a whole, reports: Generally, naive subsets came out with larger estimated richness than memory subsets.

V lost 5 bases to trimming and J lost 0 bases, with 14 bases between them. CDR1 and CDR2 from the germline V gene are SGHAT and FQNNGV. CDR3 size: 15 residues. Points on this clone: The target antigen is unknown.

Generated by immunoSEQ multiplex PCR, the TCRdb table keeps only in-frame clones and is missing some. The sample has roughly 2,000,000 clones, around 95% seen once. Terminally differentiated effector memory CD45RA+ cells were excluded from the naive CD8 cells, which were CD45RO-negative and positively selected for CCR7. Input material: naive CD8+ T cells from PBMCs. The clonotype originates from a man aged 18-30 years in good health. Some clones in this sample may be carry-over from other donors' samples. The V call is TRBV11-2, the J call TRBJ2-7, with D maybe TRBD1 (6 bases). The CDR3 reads CASSVYRDPSYEQYF. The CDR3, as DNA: TGTGCCAGCAGCGTTTACAGGGACCCCTCCTACGAGCAGTACTTC.